Listed below are T cell receptor beta chains from one sample, sequenced in a study of T cells in Graves' hyperthyroidism and ophthalmopathy. From the multiplex PCR reads, TCRdb called clonotypes with MiXCR, one entry per CDR3 protein. Of more than 300,000 distinct CDR3 sequences in the sample, approximately 18% were seen once. The sequenced sample was blood. These receptors were taken from a man younger than 35 with Graves' ophthalmopathy. Both conserved end residues are part of each CDR3. A D gene is named only where the DNA matches it firmly. A row's size may be missing; if present it is once, few, many or a size class.

V	D	J	size	CDR3	DNA
TRBV3-1	.	TRBJ2-7	few	CASSQDVPYEQYF	TGTGCCAGCAGCCAAGATGTGCCCTACGAGCAGTACTTC
TRBV18	TRBD2	TRBJ2-7	.	CASSLTSGGAEEQYF	TGTGCCAGCTCACTGACTAGCGGGGGGGCTGAAGAGCAGTACTTC
TRBV12-3/TRBV12-4	.	TRBJ1-1	.	CASSRTVLNTEAFF	TGTGCCAGCAGTCGGACAGTCTTGAACACTGAAGCTTTCTTT
TRBV7-9	.	TRBJ2-7	few	CASSLRPGEQYF	TGTGCCAGCAGCTTACGGCCGGGCGAGCAGTACTTC
TRBV3-1	.	TRBJ1-2	many	CASSQVDGYTF	TGTGCCAGCAGCCAAGTGGATGGCTACACCTTC
TRBV25-1	TRBD1	TRBJ1-6	.	CASSDPTGTSPLHF	TGTGCCAGCAGTGACCCGACAGGGACTTCACCCCTCCACTTT
TRBV6-2/TRBV6-3	.	TRBJ2-1	few	CASSPRWQGPSNEQFF	TGTGCCAGCAGCCCCAGGTGGCAGGGCCCCTCCAATGAGCAGTTCTTC
TRBV3-1	TRBD1	TRBJ2-2	many	CASSPRDSRTGELFF	TGTGCCAGCAGCCCCCGGGACAGTCGGACCGGGGAGCTGTTTTTT
TRBV5-1	TRBD1	TRBJ1-2	many	CASSTGTGDGYTF	TGCGCCAGCAGCACCGGGACAGGGGACGGCTACACCTTC
TRBV12-3/TRBV12-4	TRBD2	TRBJ2-3	many	CASSLLAGDSYDTQYF	TGTGCCAGCAGTTTACTAGCGGGGGACTCCTATGATACGCAGTATTTT
TRBV12-3/TRBV12-4	TRBD2	TRBJ2-7	.	CASPPGLVPYEQYF	TGTGCCAGCCCCCCGGGACTAGTTCCCTACGAGCAGTACTTC
TRBV7-7	TRBD1	TRBJ2-7	.	CASSRSGGVEQYF	TGTGCCAGCAGCCGATCAGGGGGTGTCGAGCAGTACTTC
TRBV7-9	.	TRBJ2-7	few	CASTGRAYEQYF	TGTGCCAGCACCGGAAGAGCCTACGAGCAGTACTTC